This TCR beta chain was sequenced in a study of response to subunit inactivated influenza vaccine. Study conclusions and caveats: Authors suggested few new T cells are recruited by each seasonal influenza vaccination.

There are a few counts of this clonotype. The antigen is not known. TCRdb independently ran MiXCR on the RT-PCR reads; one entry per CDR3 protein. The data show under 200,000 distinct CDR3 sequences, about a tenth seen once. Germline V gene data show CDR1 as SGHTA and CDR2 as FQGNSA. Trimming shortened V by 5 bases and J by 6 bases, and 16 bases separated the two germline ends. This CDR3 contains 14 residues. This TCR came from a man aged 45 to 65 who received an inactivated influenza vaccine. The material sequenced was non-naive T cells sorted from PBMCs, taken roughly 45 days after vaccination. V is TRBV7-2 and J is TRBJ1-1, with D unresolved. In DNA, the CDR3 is TGTGCCAGCAGCACGACCCCGTACGGGTCTGAAGCTTTCTTT. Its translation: CASSTTPYGSEAFF.